The sequence of this T cell receptor beta chain was determined in a study of OX40 agonist ivuxolimab in advanced cancers. Study-level information: Every 2 weeks, patients got intravenous ivuxolimab at one of six dose levels (0.01-10 mg/kg).

Regarding this clone: Its antigen is unknown.

Broader study findings: Researchers report that CD8+ T cells had, on average, more expanded clones than CD4+.

The data were produced by immunoSEQ multiplex PCR, yet TCRdb's version contains in-frame clones alone and is incomplete. The sample shows roughly 95,000 clones, around 84% of them seen only once. This TCR was sampled from an adult with an advanced solid tumor such as melanoma, head and neck, liver or kidney cancer. The material sequenced was CD4+ or CD8+ T cells sorted from blood, taken in a trial of the OX40 agonist ivuxolimab.

The CDR3 sequence is CATNRDGSSYEQYF. The DNA of the CDR3 is TGTGCCACCAACAGAGATGGAAGCTCCTACGAGCAGTACTTC. This chain uses TRBV6-5 with TRBJ2-7; D remains ambiguous. Trimming pared 10 bases from V and 0 bases from J, leaving 16 bases between. This CDR3 comprises 14 residues. Per germline, CDR1 MNHEY and CDR2 SVGAGI.